One and the same sample provided the 27 T cell receptor beta chains below, sequenced in a study of T cells in Graves' hyperthyroidism and ophthalmopathy. Regions amplified from RNA transcripts were the TCR beta CDR3 regions. HTBI primers were employed in a first-round RT-PCR of the TCR CDR3. MiXCR was run by TCRdb on the multiplex PCR reads, yielding one entry per CDR3 protein. The top ten hold approximately 20% of the sample, which has approximately 350,000 distinct CDR3 sequences, roughly 15% seen once. The sample taken for sequencing was blood. These receptor sequences come from a woman aged 55-69 years with Graves' ophthalmopathy.

This clonotype was recorded many times. This CDR3 is CASSPAETGVEQFF. The CDR3 bases are TGTGCCAGCAGCCCAGCCGAGACAGGGGTTGAGCAGTTCTTC. The genes are TRBV6-4 and TRBJ2-1, with 8 bases matching TRBD1. The germline V gene encodes CDR1 MRHNA and CDR2 SNTAGT. V gave up 6 bases and J gave up 9 bases; unmatched junction bases: 10. The CDR3 covers 14 residues.

Remarks on this clonotype: A much larger clonotype is one base distant, so this may be a read error. J is TRBJ1-1 and V is TRBV2, with D perhaps matching TRBD1 (6 bases). CDR1 and CDR2 from the germline V gene are SNHLY and FYNNEI. This CDR3 region has 12 residues. This chain's CDR3 is CVSSRQDGLTFF. The CDR3 coding sequence is TGTGTCAGCAGCAGACAGGACGGGTTGACTTTCTTT.

The gene calls are TRBV6-1 and TRBJ2-2; TRBD1 aligns across 8 bases. Germline V CDR1 and CDR2: MNHNS, SASEGT. The CDR3 is 16 amino acids. The ends lost 6 bases at V and 4 bases at J; junction bases unmatched: 10. The CDR3 nucleotides read TGTGCCAGCAGACCCAGGGGGCTACGAGTCACCGGGGAGCTGTTTTTT. As protein: CASRPRGLRVTGELFF.

This clonotype came up many times. The V and J genes are TRBV30 and TRBJ2-7, with no clear D. Trimming removed 6 bases at V and 2 bases at J, with 11 bases between. Germline V gene lookup returns CDR1 GTSNPN and CDR2 SVGIG (reference sequence). This CDR3 spans 12 amino acids. Here the CDR3 DNA reads TGTGCCTGCGGTCGGGTTACCTACGAGCAGTACTTC. Protein: CACGRVTYEQYF.

This clonotype was seen ten or more times. The chain recombines TRBV2 with TRBJ1-1, with D perhaps matching TRBD1 (6 bases). This CDR3 is built from 11 residues. Germline-derived CDR1 and CDR2 are SNHLY and FYNNEI. Trimming took 8 bases from V and 8 from J, leaving 12 bases between them. The CDR3 DNA sequence: TGTGCCAGCGTTCTGGGACACGAAGCTTTCTTT. Amino acid sequence: CASVLGHEAFF.

V usage is TRBV7-9 and J usage is TRBJ2-1; D is perhaps TRBD1 (7 bases). This CDR3 region has 11 residues. CDR1 and CDR2 (germline): SEHNR, FQNEAQ (reference sequence). V was clipped by 5 bases and J by 14 bases, with 13 bases between them. The CDR3 DNA is TGTGCCAGCAGCCAAGACAGGGAGGAGTTCTTC. Its translation is CASSQDREEFF.

At least ten counts were recorded for this clonotype. The chain has TRBV2 and TRBJ2-5, with 9 positions matching TRBD1. CDR1 and CDR2 from the germline V gene are SNHLY and FYNNEI. With 2 bases clipped from V and 5 bases from J, the junction kept 9 bases outside the gene matches. The CDR3 is 16 amino acids. The CDR3 loop is CASSEQFTGGYETQYF. CDR3 DNA sequence: TGTGCCAGCAGTGAACAGTTTACAGGGGGCTATGAGACCCAGTACTTC.

This clonotype was seen ten or more times. The V call is TRBV6-1, the J call TRBJ2-7; D is unresolved. Trimming removed 6 bases from V and 6 bases from J, with 18 bases in between. Looked up from germline, CDR1 is MNHNS and CDR2 is SASEGT. The CDR3 is made up of 14 amino acids. CDR3 sequence reads: CASRPGGEQIEQYF. The CDR3 DNA reads TGTGCCAGCAGACCGGGCGGTGAGCAGATCGAGCAGTACTTC.

There are many counts of this clonotype. V gene TRBV5-1 combines with J gene TRBJ2-3; TRBD1 is a possible D gene (5 bases). Trimming took 4 bases from V and 1 from J, leaving 10 bases between them. The CDR3 covers 14 residues. CDR1 SGHRS and CDR2 YFSETQ come from the germline V gene. Here the CDR3 reads CASSMDTGTDTQYF. The CDR3 nucleotides are TGCGCCAGCAGCATGGACACCGGCACAGATACGCAGTATTTT.

This clonotype was observed many times. CDR3 in amino acids: CASSPQLWTFGNTEAFF. CDR3 DNA: TGTGCCAGCAGCCCCCAACTGTGGACATTCGGGAACACTGAAGCTTTCTTT. V usage is TRBV3-1 and J usage is TRBJ1-1; maybe TRBD1 (5 bases). CDR3 length equals 17 residues. Trimming removed 4 bases from V and 1 base from J, with 19 bases in between. CDR1 LGHDT and CDR2 YNNKEL come from the germline V gene (reference sequence).

In its sample, this clonotype was seen a few times. CDR3 coding DNA: TGTGCCAGCAGCAGGGACACCTACTCTGGAAACACCATATATTTT. This sequence encodes CASSRDTYSGNTIYF. The chain couples TRBV6-1 to TRBJ1-3, with a weak D call TRBD1 (6 bases). CDR3 length: 15 residues. Per the germline V gene, CDR1 is MNHNS and CDR2 is SASEGT. Trimming left V 6 bases short and J 0 bases short, with 12 bases between.

The V and J genes are TRBV27 and TRBJ2-1; 12 nucleotides match TRBD2. V trimming: 6 bases; J trimming: 1 base; junction bases outside the gene matches: 4. Germline V gives CDR1 MNHEY, CDR2 SMNVEV (reference sequence). The CDR3 contains 16 residues. CDR3 loop: CASSWGTSGSYNEQFF. CDR3 DNA sequence: TGTGCCAGCAGCTGGGGGACTAGCGGGTCCTACAATGAGCAGTTCTTC.

Concerning this clonotype: One end of the junction varies from germline; a read error may be responsible. The V call is TRBV27, the J call TRBJ2-5; D not certain. Germline loops: CDR1 MNHEY, CDR2 SMNVEV (reference sequence). The CDR3 runs 12 residues. The CDR3 here is CASSLRYGRWHF. In DNA, the CDR3 is TGTGCCAGCAGTTTACGTTACGGCAGATGGCACTTC.

The genes are TRBV5-6 and TRBJ2-1; 7 nucleotides align to TRBD1. After removal of 5 bases from V and 1 base from J, the junction contained 6 bases not matched to a gene. Germline V gene data show CDR1 as SGHDT and CDR2 as YYEEEE. The CDR3 sequence is 15 residues long. The DNA of the CDR3 is TGTGCCAGCAGTCTCCGGGACAGATCCTACAATGAGCAGTTCTTC. Its protein product is CASSLRDRSYNEQFF.

The chain links TRBV27 to TRBJ2-4; 13 bases align to TRBD2. Trimming at V came to 0 bases and at J to 7 bases, leaving 0 bases not matched to a gene. CDR3 length: 15 amino acids. Per germline, CDR1 MNHEY and CDR2 SMNVEV (reference sequence). As DNA, the CDR3 is TGTGCCAGCAGTTTATCGACTAGCGGGAGGAACATTCAGTACTTC. It yields the protein CASSLSTSGRNIQYF.

This clonotype was counted only a few times. The chain links TRBV6-2 or TRBV6-3 to TRBJ1-5, with D maybe TRBD1 (6 bases). This CDR3 region has 14 residues. Germline lookup yields CDR1 MNHEY and CDR2 SVGEGT. Trimming removed 6 bases from V and 3 bases from J, with 12 bases in between. The CDR3, as DNA: TGTGCCAGCAGCCCGAGGGGGACCAATCAGCCCCAGCATTTT. Protein sequence: CASSPRGTNQPQHF.

The chain is built from TRBV10-2 and TRBJ2-3, with TRBD2 matching over 10 bases. Germline assignment: CDR1 WSHSY and CDR2 SAAADI. Trimming cost V 2 bases and J 1 base; bases outside gene matches: 3. The CDR3 consists of 16 residues. The CDR3 DNA is TGCGCCAGCAGTGAGGGGAGCGGGAGGGGCACAGATACGCAGTATTTT. This codes for CASSEGSGRGTDTQYF.

Many counts were recorded for this clonotype. The V and J genes are TRBV27 and TRBJ2-7; the D call may be TRBD1 or TRBD2 (6 bases each). This CDR3 comprises 14 residues. Germline V gives CDR1 MNHEY, CDR2 SMNVEV (reference sequence). V dropped 3 bases and J dropped 7 bases, with 16 bases sitting between them. For the CDR3, the DNA is TGTGCCAGCAGTTTCCAAAGGGGGGCAAGGGAGCAGTACTTC. This sequence encodes CASSFQRGAREQYF.

This clonotype was seen a few times. The chain links TRBV4-1 to TRBJ2-1, with no clear D. CDR1 MGHRA and CDR2 YSYEKL come from the germline V gene. The germline V and J ends were trimmed by 5 bases and 8 bases, with 13 bases remaining between them. The CDR3 totals 13 residues. The CDR3 region is CASSGRKEDEQFF. The DNA of the CDR3 is TGCGCCAGCAGCGGACGGAAAGAGGATGAGCAGTTCTTC.

This clonotype has a count of ten or more. V gene TRBV7-9 combines with J gene TRBJ2-3; no definite D call. CDR1 is SEHNR and CDR2 is FQNEAQ in the germline V gene (reference sequence). V was trimmed by 4 bases and J by 2 bases, leaving 10 bases between them. The CDR3 contains 14 residues. The CDR3 DNA reads as TGTGCCAGCAGCTCAGGACGGACCACAGATACGCAGTATTTT. It encodes CASSSGRTTDTQYF.

This clonotype showed up many times. J is TRBJ2-7 and V is TRBV7-9, with D possibly matching TRBD2 (6 bases). CDR3 length: 12 residues. Germline V gene sequence: CDR1 SEHNR, CDR2 FQNEAQ (reference sequence). V gave up 6 bases and J gave up 6 bases, with 12 bases separating them. CDR3 amino acids: CASSLLGGEQYF. The DNA for the CDR3 is TGTGCCAGCAGTTTATTGGGGGGCGAGCAGTACTTC.

This sequence joins TRBV6-1 and TRBJ2-7; maybe TRBD1 (7 bases). Germline lookup yields CDR1 MNHNS and CDR2 SASEGT. V lost 6 bases to trimming and J lost 5 bases, with 17 bases between them. The CDR3 runs 14 residues. The CDR3 region is CASRLQGGGDEQYF. The CDR3 region has the DNA TGTGCCAGCAGACTCCAGGGGGGTGGAGACGAGCAGTACTTC.

This chain links TRBV12-3 or TRBV12-4 with TRBJ2-7; 9 bases align to TRBD1. J was trimmed by 3 bases and V by 3 bases; bases with no gene match: 3. The CDR3 loop spans 14 amino acids. The CDR3: CASSFGTGIYEQYF. The CDR3 coding sequence is TGTGCCAGCAGTTTCGGGACAGGGATCTACGAGCAGTACTTC.

There are many counts of this clonotype. V usage is TRBV29-1 and J usage is TRBJ2-7; 10 nucleotides match TRBD2. V trimming: 5 bases; J trimming: 4 bases; junction bases outside the gene matches: 2. The CDR3 is made up of 12 amino acids. Germline CDR1 is SQVTM and CDR2 is ANQGSEA. CDR3 coding DNA: TGCAGCGTTAGAGCGGGAGGGTACGAGCAGTACTTC. Residues: CSVRAGGYEQYF.

This clonotype showed up many times. The chain combines TRBV20-1 with TRBJ2-3; no clear D gene. This CDR3 spans 10 amino acids. The V and J ends lost 5 bases and 4 bases respectively, with 4 bases between them. Germline lookup yields CDR1 DFQATT and CDR2 SNEGSKA (reference sequence). CDR3 loop: CSAQSDTQYF. As DNA, the CDR3 is TGCAGTGCTCAGTCAGATACGCAGTATTTT.

In this sample, this clonotype turned up many times. The CDR3 sequence: CASGLGNIQYF. In nucleotides, the CDR3 is TGTGCCTCAGGGTTGGGAAACATTCAGTACTTC. The rearrangement joins TRBV30 to TRBJ2-4; TRBD1 might be the D (5 bases). The germline CDR1 and CDR2 sequences are GTSNPN and SVGIG (reference sequence). The CDR3 is 11 amino acids. V was shortened by 7 bases and J by 6 bases, with 10 bases between the two germline ends.

In this sample, this clonotype turned up many times. This rearrangement joins TRBV5-1 to TRBJ2-3; 9 bases match TRBD1. In germline, CDR1 is SGHRS, CDR2 YFSETQ. V lost 4 bases and J lost 1; bases outside the gene matches: 4. The CDR3 has 15 amino acids. The CDR3 bases are TGCGCCAGCAGCCAACAGGGGGCTGGCACAGATACGCAGTATTTT. This codes for CASSQQGAGTDTQYF.